This entry features one TCR beta chain sequence. Its antigen remains unidentified. Researchers took RNA transcripts and amplified TCR beta CDR3 regions from them. Investigators did first-round RT-PCR with HTBI primers, then second-round multiplex PCR. TCRdb used MiXCR to reprocess the multiplex PCR reads, holding one entry per CDR3 protein. The repertoire consists of about 150,000 distinct CDR3 sequences, with 30% to 45% occurring once and the leading ten covering roughly 6%. The data stem from a study of Graves' ophthalmopathy and Graves' hyperthyroidism. The study, taken as a whole, reports: Detection in blood was also observed for most expanded thyroid clonotypes above 0.001 frequency.

Moderate-to-severe activity, CAS ≥3, NOSPECS ≥4 and duration under 3 months were recorded for donors with ophthalmopathy. Other autoimmune diseases, uncontrolled infections, pregnancy or lactation ruled patients out of participation. The trim removed 6 bases at V and 5 bases at J, leaving 13 bases unmatched. CDR3 length equals 15 residues. The chain is built from TRBV12-3 or TRBV12-4 and TRBJ2-7; TRBD1 aligns across 7 bases. The sequence came from a woman between 40 and 50 years old with Graves' ophthalmopathy. The sequenced sample was peripheral blood. CDR3 region: CASSPDRDRGNEQYF. CDR3 in DNA: TGTGCCAGCAGCCCAGATAGGGACAGAGGGAACGAGCAGTACTTC.